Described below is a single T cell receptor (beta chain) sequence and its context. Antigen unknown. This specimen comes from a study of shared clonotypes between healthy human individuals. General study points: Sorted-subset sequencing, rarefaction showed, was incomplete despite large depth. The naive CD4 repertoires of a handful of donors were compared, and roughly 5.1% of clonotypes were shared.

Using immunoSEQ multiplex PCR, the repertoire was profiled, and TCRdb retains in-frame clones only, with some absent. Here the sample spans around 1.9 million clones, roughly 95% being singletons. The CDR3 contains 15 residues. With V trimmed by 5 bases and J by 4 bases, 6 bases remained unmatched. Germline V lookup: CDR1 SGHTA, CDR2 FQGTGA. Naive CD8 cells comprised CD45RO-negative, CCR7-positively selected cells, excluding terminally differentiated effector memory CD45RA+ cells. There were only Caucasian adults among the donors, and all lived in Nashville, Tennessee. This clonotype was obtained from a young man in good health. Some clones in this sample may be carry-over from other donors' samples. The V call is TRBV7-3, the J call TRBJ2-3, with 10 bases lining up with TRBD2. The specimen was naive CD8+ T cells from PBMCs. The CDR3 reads CASSVGTSEADTQYF. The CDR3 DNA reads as TGTGCCAGCAGCGTCGGGACTAGCGAGGCAGATACGCAGTATTTT.